The 21 T cell receptor beta chains below were found in one sample sequenced in a study of response to subunit inactivated influenza vaccine. A single record per CDR3 protein comes from TCRdb applying MiXCR to the RT-PCR reads. The table has about half a million distinct CDR3 sequences, approximately 9.9% seen once; the top ten hold about an eighth. This specimen was PBMCs from blood, taken around seven weeks after vaccination. The receptors originated from a man in his forties or fifties who received an inactivated influenza vaccine.

The genes are TRBV20-1 and TRBJ2-7; D might be TRBD2 (5 bases). Germline CDR1 is DFQATT and CDR2 is SNEGSKA (reference sequence). V shed 0 bases and J shed 5 bases, with 8 bases lying between them. This CDR3 is built from 12 residues. This CDR3 reads CSARDHGDEQYF. CDR3 DNA sequence: TGCAGTGCTAGAGATCACGGGGACGAGCAGTACTTC.

This clonotype was seen a few times. The genes are TRBV20-1 and TRBJ1-1, with D possibly being TRBD1 (6 bases). Looked up from germline, CDR1 is DFQATT and CDR2 is SNEGSKA (reference sequence). The length of the CDR3 is 15 residues. V was shortened by 2 bases and J by 0 bases, with 13 bases between the two germline ends. The CDR3 here is CSARSWTAMNTEAFF. In nucleotides, the CDR3 is TGCAGTGCTAGAAGTTGGACAGCCATGAACACTGAAGCTTTCTTT.

The V gene is TRBV9, the J gene TRBJ2-3, with 8 bases aligning to TRBD2. The CDR3 sequence is 15 residues long. V shed 0 bases, J shed 4 bases, and the junction held 4 bases outside the gene matches. Germline V gives CDR1 SGDLS, CDR2 YYNGEE. CDR3 region: CASSVDSGKADTQYF. Written as DNA, the CDR3 is TGTGCCAGCAGCGTAGATAGCGGGAAAGCAGATACGCAGTATTTT. Filled out from reference TRBV9 and TRBJ2-3, the complete variable domain reads DSGVTQTPKHLITATGQRVTLRCSPRSGDLSVYWYQQSLDQGLQFLIQYYNGEERAKGNILERFSAQQFPDLHSELNLSSLELGDSALYFCASSVDSGKADTQYFGPGTRLTVL.

This clonotype appeared a few times. This chain uses TRBV20-1 with TRBJ2-5; 10 nucleotides match TRBD2. The germline gives CDR1 DFQATT, CDR2 SNEGSKA (reference sequence). V shed 2 bases, J shed 4 bases, and the junction held 7 bases outside the gene matches. The CDR3 is 15 amino acids. CDR3: CSARNSGRTGETQYF. The CDR3 region has the DNA TGCAGTGCTAGAAATAGCGGGAGGACCGGAGAGACCCAGTACTTC.

The table lists this clonotype with a few counts. The chain links TRBV10-3 to TRBJ1-5; D remains unclear. The germline V gene encodes CDR1 ENHRY and CDR2 SYGVKD. The CDR3 runs to 10 residues. V lost 8 bases, J lost 5 bases, and 4 bases lay in between. The CDR3 DNA reads as TGTGCCATCGGGGATCAGCCCCAGCATTTT. Encoded protein: CAIGDQPQHF.

This clonotype was detected a few times. The chain is built from TRBV7-8 and TRBJ2-3; a possible D gene is TRBD2 (5 bases). The CDR3 extends over 14 amino acids. Germline loops: CDR1 SGHVS, CDR2 FQNEAQ. Trimming left V 0 bases short and J 5 bases short, with 9 bases between. CDR3 loop: CASSLAGALDTQYF. The CDR3 nucleotides read TGTGCCAGCAGCTTAGCGGGAGCCCTAGATACGCAGTATTTT.

The table lists this clonotype with a few counts. The rearrangement uses TRBV6-5 and TRBJ1-1; D is perhaps TRBD1 (6 bases). Germline CDR1 reads MNHEY; CDR2 reads SVGAGI. The CDR3 runs 15 residues. Trimming removed 0 bases at V and 4 bases at J, with 12 bases between. The CDR3 loop reads CASSYSYRASTEAFF. The CDR3 coding sequence is TGTGCCAGCAGTTACTCTTACAGGGCCAGCACTGAAGCTTTCTTT.

The chain employs TRBV12-3 or TRBV12-4 and TRBJ1-1; TRBD1 is a possible D gene (6 bases). This CDR3 region has 17 residues. Trimming stripped 6 bases from V and 2 bases from J, with 22 bases between. The CDR3 DNA follows: TGTGCCAGCAGGGCTGGGGGGCCTGGGATGCACAACACTGAAGCTTTCTTT. This sequence encodes CASRAGGPGMHNTEAFF.

The V and J genes are TRBV3-1 and TRBJ1-2; D gene uncertain. Germline V gene data show CDR1 as LGHDT and CDR2 as YNNKEL (reference sequence). The V and J ends lost 9 bases and 4 bases respectively, with 12 bases between them. The CDR3 totals 12 residues. The CDR3 DNA reads as TGTGCCAGTCAAAGTGAGCCCTATGGCTACACCTTC. It translates to CASQSEPYGYTF.

The table lists this clonotype with a few counts. The chain joins TRBV6-1 to TRBJ2-7, with TRBD2 as a possible D gene (7 bases). The CDR3 is 14 residues long. Trimming stripped 5 bases from V and 2 bases from J, with 13 bases between. Germline assignment: CDR1 MNHNS and CDR2 SASEGT. DNA of the CDR3: TGTGCCAGCAGTCCACGAGGGGGGGCCTACGAGCAGTACTTC. It is translated as CASSPRGGAYEQYF.

This clonotype was seen repeatedly, ten times or more. The chain recombines TRBV28 with TRBJ2-7; maybe TRBD2 (5 bases). The length of the CDR3 is 12 residues. The V gene lost 2 bases and the J gene lost 4 bases, with 6 bases spanning the gap. Germline-derived CDR1 and CDR2 are MDHEN and SYDVKM. CDR3 protein: CASSLRDYEQYF. The CDR3 nucleotides are TGTGCCAGCAGTTTACGGGATTACGAGCAGTACTTC.

This clonotype showed up just a few times. The rearrangement links TRBV11-2 to TRBJ2-2; D is unresolved. V shed 2 bases and J shed 6 bases, with 16 bases lying between them. The length of the CDR3 is 16 residues. Germline assignment: CDR1 SGHAT and CDR2 FQNNGV. CDR3 sequence: CASSLNWYSRSGELFF. CDR3 DNA: TGTGCCAGCAGCTTAAATTGGTACAGTAGATCCGGGGAGCTGTTTTTT. Filled out from reference TRBV11-2 and TRBJ2-2, the complete variable domain reads EAGVAQSPRYKIIEKRQSVAFWCNPISGHATLYWYQQILGQGPKLLIQFQNNGVVDDSQLPKDRFSAERLKGVDSTLKIQPAKLEDSAVYLCASSLNWYSRSGELFFGEGSRLTVL.

This clonotype occurred a few times. This chain connects TRBV2 to TRBJ1-4; D is perhaps TRBD1 (6 bases). V lost 4 bases and J lost 4, with 10 bases in between. The V gene's germline CDR1 is SNHLY and CDR2 FYNNEI. The CDR3 spans 14 residues. CDR3: CASSVGGFNEKLFF. The CDR3 DNA follows: TGTGCCAGCAGTGTAGGGGGTTTTAATGAAAAACTGTTTTTT.

This chain joins TRBV20-1 and TRBJ2-7; the D gene could be TRBD1 or TRBD2 (5 bases each). CDR3 length: 14 residues. Looked up from germline, CDR1 is DFQATT and CDR2 is SNEGSKA (reference sequence). V was trimmed by 5 bases and J by 2 bases, leaving 16 bases between them. The CDR3 DNA reads as TGCAGTGCTCGGGGCTCCCCTGGGGCCTACGAGCAGTACTTC. Translated: CSARGSPGAYEQYF.

The chain joins TRBV12-3 or TRBV12-4 to TRBJ2-5; D gene uncertain. The V end was cut by 2 bases, the J end by 3 bases, with 7 bases between. There are 13 residues in the CDR3. This CDR3 reads CASSLLIKETQYF. In nucleotides, the CDR3 is TGTGCCAGCAGTTTACTGATTAAAGAGACCCAGTACTTC.

CDR3 coding DNA: TGTGCCAGCAGCAGACCGGGACGGATTGAGACCCAGTACTTC. Amino acids: CASSRPGRIETQYF. The chain combines TRBV7-2 with TRBJ2-5; either TRBD1 or TRBD2 may supply D (5 bases each). With 5 bases removed from V and 5 bases from J, the gap between germline ends came to 15 bases. CDR1 is SGHTA, CDR2 FQGNSA, per germline. The CDR3 runs to 14 residues.

This chain connects TRBV11-2 to TRBJ2-2; 12 bases are a match to TRBD2. Germline loops: CDR1 SGHAT, CDR2 FQNNGV. This CDR3 is built from 17 residues. The junction had 7 bases not matched to a gene; V was cut back by 3 bases and J by 5 bases. As DNA, the CDR3 is TGTGCCAGCAGCTTCCCTAGCGGGAGGGTTCGGACCGGGGAGCTGTTTTTT. It translates to CASSFPSGRVRTGELFF.

The genes are TRBV20-1 and TRBJ1-6; possible D gene TRBD1, 6 bases. The ends were cut back, 5 bases at V and 0 bases at J, with 14 bases in the middle. Germline V gene sequence: CDR1 DFQATT, CDR2 SNEGSKA (reference sequence). The CDR3 spans 16 residues. CDR3 sequence: CSALRTVSSYNSPLHF. DNA of the CDR3: TGCAGTGCTTTACGGACAGTGAGCTCCTATAATTCACCCCTCCACTTT.

This clonotype was counted at least ten times. The CDR3 protein is CAISELAGYNEQFF. CDR3 DNA sequence: TGTGCCATCAGTGAACTAGCGGGATACAATGAGCAGTTCTTC. This sequence joins TRBV10-3 and TRBJ2-1, with 10 bases lining up with TRBD2. The CDR3 extends over 14 amino acids. Trimming cost V 3 bases and J 4 bases; bases outside gene matches: 0. CDR1 and CDR2 from the germline V gene are ENHRY and SYGVKD.

This clonotype was seen repeatedly, ten times or more. J is TRBJ2-5 and V is TRBV7-2; unclear D gene. V lost 3 bases and J lost 2, with 10 bases in between. This CDR3 is built from 14 residues. Germline values: CDR1 SGHTA, CDR2 FQGNSA. Written as DNA, the CDR3 is TGTGCCAGCAGCTTCGGTCATCGACAAGAGACCCAGTACTTC. It codes for CASSFGHRQETQYF.

This clonotype was seen only a few times. The chain carries TRBV10-3 and TRBJ1-1, with D possibly being TRBD1 (6 bases). The V end lost 5 bases, the J end lost 2 bases, and 18 bases lay between the germline ends. Per the germline V gene, CDR1 is ENHRY and CDR2 is SYGVKD. The CDR3 extends over 16 amino acids. DNA of the CDR3: TGTGCCATCAGTCAACAGGGTCGGGCGGCAAACACTGAAGCTTTCTTT. Its translation is CAISQQGRAANTEAFF.